This TCR beta chain was profiled in a study of T-cell memory formation after mild COVID-19. CDR3 size: 13 residues. Trimming cost V 7 bases and J 4 bases; bases outside gene matches: 9. CDR1 is DFQATT and CDR2 is SNEGSKA in the germline V gene (reference sequence). It was 5'RACE with constant-segment primers that produced the TCR alpha and TCR beta cDNA libraries, which carried sample barcodes and UMIs. TCRdb passed the 5' RACE reads through MiXCR, listing each CDR3 protein once. The sample yields a few hundred thousand distinct CDR3 sequences, approximately 15% seen once. This TCR was recovered from a man between 18 and 29 years old who had mild COVID-19 (a few samples of this study predate the infection). Cell type and time point are not known. Sequencing was done on a sample of PBMCs or a T cell subset sorted from them (not recorded which). The rearrangement links TRBV20-1 to TRBJ1-1; 7 nucleotides align to TRBD1. The CDR3 nucleotides are TGCAGTGTACGACAGGGACGGGCCACTGAAGCTTTCTTT. Encoded protein: CSVRQGRATEAFF.